This TCR beta chain was captured in a study of blood T cell repertoires in COVID-19. Study as a whole: COVID-19 samples from acute and convalescent phases originated in the United States, Italy and Spain.

Method: immunoSEQ multiplex PCR; TCRdb's copy keeps in-frame clones and lacks some. The sample yields about 120,000 clones, approximately 83% seen once. CDR3 length: 15 amino acids. Germline CDR1 and CDR2: SGHKS and YYEKEE (reference sequence). V gave up 4 bases and J gave up 4 bases; unmatched junction bases: 4. The specimen sequenced was peripheral blood. The receptor was derived from an elderly man with acute or convalescent COVID-19. This rearrangement joins TRBV5-5 to TRBJ2-2; 10 bases map to TRBD1. In nucleotides, the CDR3 is TGTGCCAGCAGCGTGACAGGGGGCTTCACCGGGGAGCTGTTTTTT. Translating gives CASSVTGGFTGELFF.